This T cell receptor beta chain was identified in a study of T cells after yellow fever vaccination. This clonotype was counted only a few times. The antigen is not known. As TCR cDNA was made by 5'RACE template switching, a universal primer site and UMIs were added. TCRdb used MiXCR to reprocess the 5' RACE reads, holding one entry per CDR3 protein. The repertoire holds some 560,000 distinct CDR3 sequences, with over 15% as singletons. Overall study findings and caveats: There was a possibility that FACS-sorted repertoires contained abundant clonotypes contaminating from the bulk population. Compared with primary, the secondary response was weaker and peaked at day 5, not 15.

The CDR3 consists of 13 residues. Trimming cost V 2 bases and J 2 bases, with 6 bases left between them. The germline CDR1 and CDR2 sequences are SGHDN and FVKESK. The starting material was PBMCs, obtained 15 days after the yellow fever booster vaccination. This clonotype was sampled from a man aged 30 to 39 who received the YFV17D yellow fever vaccine. The chain uses TRBV14 and TRBJ2-5, with no clear D. CDR3 in amino acids: CASSQYVQETQYF. In nucleotides, the CDR3 is TGTGCCAGCAGCCAATACGTACAAGAGACCCAGTACTTC.